These 3 T cell receptor beta chains came from one sample sequenced in a study of T cell responses to AZD1222 COVID-19 vaccine. Produced via immunoSEQ multiplex PCR; TCRdb's table is partial and in-frame only. This table has 100,000 to 150,000 clones, roughly 91% appearing once. The starting material was peripheral blood, obtained on day 0 of AZD1222 vaccination. These TCRs come from an adult in good health.

The CDR3, as DNA: TGTGCCAGCAGTACTGGGGAAAAACTGTTTTTT. Amino acid sequence: CASSTGEKLFF. This rearrangement joins TRBV6-5 to TRBJ1-4; D not certain. Germline CDR1 MNHEY, CDR2 SVGAGI. The CDR3 has 11 residues. Trimming removed 5 bases at V and 8 bases at J, with 6 bases between.

The J gene is TRBJ2-3, the V gene TRBV2; no clear D gene. Germline CDR1 is SNHLY and CDR2 is FYNNEI. The CDR3 loop spans 14 amino acids. V lost 2 bases and J 0 bases, leaving 6 bases between the germline ends. The CDR3 loop reads CASSELLSTDTQYF. The CDR3 nucleotides are TGTGCCAGCAGTGAATTATTGAGCACAGATACGCAGTATTTT. The variable domain in full, completed from reference TRBV2 and TRBJ2-3, reads EPEVTQTPSHQVTQMGQEVILRCVPISNHLYFYWYRQILGQKVEFLVSFYNNEISEKSEIFDDQFSVERPDGSNFTLKIRSTKLEDSAMYFCASSELLSTDTQYFGPGTRLTVL.

V is TRBV6-5 and J is TRBJ1-5; no definite D call. The CDR3 runs 13 residues. Germline CDR1 is MNHEY and CDR2 is SVGAGI. Trimming shortened V by 4 bases and J by 9 bases, and 13 bases separated the two germline ends. The CDR3 sequence: CASSSSTQSPQHF. In DNA form, the CDR3 reads TGTGCCAGCAGTTCCTCAACTCAGTCGCCCCAGCATTTT.